This T cell receptor beta chain was found in a study of CD8+CD57+ T cells in acquired aplastic anemia. Whole-study context: Sorted CD4+ and CD8+ cells yielded DNA averaging approximately 3.5 ug.

This clonotype occurred many times. The template used for profiling TCR beta VDJ and CDR3 was genomic DNA. TCRdb used MiXCR to reprocess the reads, holding one entry per CDR3 protein. The table shows roughly 150,000 distinct CDR3 sequences, with about 48% occurring only once. The source is a human donor in good health. The specimen was sorted CD4+, CD8+, or CD8+CD57+ T cells (not recorded which) from PBMCs.

The CDR3 protein is CASSPRQGIYNEQFF. CDR3 sequence (DNA): TGTGCCAGCAGCCCCCGGCAGGGGATATACAATGAGCAGTTCTTC. The rearrangement uses TRBV7-2 and TRBJ2-1; a possible D gene is TRBD1 (6 bases). CDR1 is SGHTA, CDR2 FQGNSA, per germline. V shed 5 bases and J shed 4 bases, with 15 bases lying between them. This CDR3 is built from 15 residues.